The sequence of this T cell receptor (beta chain) was determined in a study of cytomegalovirus exposure and HLA in healthy donors. Study results and caveats: Most TCR sequences were uncommon, yet certain public TCRs appeared in many donors. Some TCR beta chains (roughly 160 of them) were listed as cytomegalovirus-associated.

The length of the CDR3 is 15 residues. Germline V gene lookup returns CDR1 SQVTM and CDR2 ANQGSEA. The ends lost 4 bases at V and 0 bases at J; junction bases unmatched: 6. Some clones are missing from TCRdb's copy, which holds only in-frame ones; the method was immunoSEQ multiplex PCR. The sample holds 160,000 or so clones, 88% seen once. Concerning this clone: The antigen is undetermined.

Sequences were obtained from PBMCs. The source of this sequence is a man between 18 and 35 years old in good health and CMV-seronegative. This rearrangement joins TRBV29-1 to TRBJ2-7; the match to TRBD2 covers 10 bases. The CDR3 nucleotides are TGCAGCGTTGTAATACTAGCGGGGTTCTCCTACGAGCAGTACTTC. Its translation: CSVVILAGFSYEQYF.